Detailed here is one T cell receptor beta chain. Its matching antigen is unknown. Using immunoSEQ multiplex PCR, the repertoire was profiled, and TCRdb retains in-frame clones only, with some absent. The table has under 150,000 clones, about 90% seen once. The entry originates in a study of PD-1 blockade in mismatch repair-deficient tumors. Notes on the study in general: Tumor-resident clones, often absent from pretreatment blood, expanded after pembrolizumab and then contracted.

The specimen comprised peripheral blood, sampled approximately 72 weeks after starting pembrolizumab. The origin of this receptor is an adult with mismatch repair-deficient cancer.

Here the CDR3 DNA reads TGTGCCAGCAGTGACAGGAGCACAGATACGCAGTATTTT. Its translation: CASSDRSTDTQYF. The chain couples TRBV6-4 to TRBJ2-3; D is unclear. Germline CDR1 and CDR2: MRHNA and SNTAGT. V was pared by 2 bases and J by 0 bases, with 3 bases between. This CDR3 has 13 amino acids.